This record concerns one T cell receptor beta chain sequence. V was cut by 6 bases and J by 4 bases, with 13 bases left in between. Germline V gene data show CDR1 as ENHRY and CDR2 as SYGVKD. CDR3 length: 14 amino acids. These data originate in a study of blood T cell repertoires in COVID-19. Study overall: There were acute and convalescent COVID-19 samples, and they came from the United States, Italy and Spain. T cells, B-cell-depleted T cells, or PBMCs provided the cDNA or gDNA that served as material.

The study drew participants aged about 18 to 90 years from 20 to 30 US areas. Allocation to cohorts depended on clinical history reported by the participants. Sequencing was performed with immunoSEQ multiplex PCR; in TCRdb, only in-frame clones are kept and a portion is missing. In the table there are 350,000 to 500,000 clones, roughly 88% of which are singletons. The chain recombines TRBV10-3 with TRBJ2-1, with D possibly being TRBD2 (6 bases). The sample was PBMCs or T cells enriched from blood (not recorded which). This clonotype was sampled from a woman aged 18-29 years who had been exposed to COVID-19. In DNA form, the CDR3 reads TGTGCCATCAGAGGAGCGGGTACATACAATGAGCAGTTCTTC. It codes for CAIRGAGTYNEQFF.